The T cell receptor (beta chain) described here comes from a study of cytotoxic CD8 clonotypes in ibrutinib-treated CLL. Across the whole study: The response samples were taken once patients had been treated for a median of approximately 12 months, range 6 to 36.

Trimming removed 6 bases at V and 4 bases at J, with 13 bases between. Germline loops: CDR1 MNHEY, CDR2 SVGAGI. CDR3 length equals 14 residues. The planned depth of sequencing spanned 1 in 200,000 to 1 in 1 million T cells. Clones were sequenced by immunoSEQ multiplex PCR, and TCRdb holds only the in-frame ones, with some missing. The data contain about 180,000 clones, 70% to 85% of them seen just once; the ten biggest clones take up 3.5% to 5.5%. Frozen PBMC stocks contributed 2 to 2.5 micrograms of genomic DNA to the TCR beta libraries. Sequences were derived from PBMCs, sampled after 24 months of ibrutinib treatment. The chain links TRBV6-5 to TRBJ1-5; perhaps TRBD1 as D (6 bases). The origin of this receptor is a human donor with chronic lymphocytic leukemia. This chain's CDR3 is CASRPTGNNQPQHF. DNA of the CDR3: TGTGCCAGCAGGCCAACAGGGAATAATCAGCCCCAGCATTTT.